A single sample gave rise to the 14 T cell receptor beta chains below, sequenced in a study of T cell responses to AZD1222 COVID-19 vaccine. Sequenced by immunoSEQ multiplex PCR; TCRdb stores in-frame clones only, minus some. The sample consists of approximately 99,000 clones, roughly nine tenths of them appearing once. The source material was peripheral blood, sampled 28 days after the second AZD1222 dose. These TCRs come from an adult who received the AZD1222 COVID-19 vaccine.

The V gene is TRBV6-2 or TRBV6-3, the J gene TRBJ2-1, with TRBD2 identical over 12 bases. V lost 5 bases, J lost 8 bases, and 16 bases stayed unmatched. From germline, CDR1 is MNHEY and CDR2 SVGEGT. The CDR3 length is 18 residues. The CDR3 loop reads CASSLPILAGGISDEQFF. The CDR3 nucleotides read TGTGCCAGCAGTCTCCCTATACTAGCGGGAGGAATTTCGGATGAGCAGTTCTTC.

The J gene is TRBJ1-1, the V gene TRBV10-3, with D possibly being TRBD1 (6 bases). Trimming removed 6 bases from V and 4 bases from J, with 15 bases in between. Per the germline V gene, CDR1 is ENHRY and CDR2 is SYGVKD. The CDR3 runs 14 residues. CDR3 residues: CAISPQGTGTEAFF. CDR3 in DNA: TGTGCCATCAGCCCACAGGGTACGGGCACTGAAGCTTTCTTT.

In DNA form, the CDR3 reads TGTGCCAGCAGCTACGGACCCGGGACTCTCCAGGGGGAGCAGTACTTC. This sequence encodes CASSYGPGTLQGEQYF. The chain has TRBV5-8 and TRBJ2-7; D may match TRBD1 or TRBD2 (6 bases each). The CDR3 is 16 amino acids. Germline assignment: CDR1 SGHTS and CDR2 YDEGEE. V lost 3 bases, J lost 7 bases, and 23 bases lay in between. Complete variable domain (other parts from reference TRBV5-8 and TRBJ2-7): EAGVTQSPTHLIKTRGQQATLRCSPISGHTSVYWYQQALGLGLQFLLWYDEGEERNRGNFPPRFSGRQFPNYSSELNVNALELEDSALYLCASSYGPGTLQGEQYFGPGTRLTVT.

The CDR3 DNA sequence: TGTGCCAGCAGTTTTTCAGGGGTTCACGGCTACACCTTC. Translation: CASSFSGVHGYTF. The chain links TRBV28 to TRBJ1-2, with a possible D match to TRBD1 (6 bases). V lost 3 bases and J lost 8, with 13 bases in between. Germline V gene sequence: CDR1 MDHEN, CDR2 SYDVKM. The CDR3 is 13 residues long.

The chain joins TRBV2 to TRBJ1-5; D is undetermined. Deletions cut 2 bases from V and 4 bases from J, with 6 bases between. This CDR3 is built from 13 residues. CDR1 is SNHLY, CDR2 FYNNEI, per germline. The CDR3 region is CASSEQQNQPQHF. CDR3 nucleotides: TGTGCCAGCAGTGAACAGCAGAATCAGCCCCAGCATTTT.

The gene calls are TRBV28 and TRBJ2-1; TRBD1 matches at 8 bases. The CDR3 extends over 16 amino acids. With 3 bases clipped from V and 7 bases from J, the junction kept 11 bases outside the gene matches. Germline-derived CDR1 and CDR2 are MDHEN and SYDVKM. Written as DNA, the CDR3 is TGTGCCAGCAGTTTTGGGGGACAGGTGTTTGGGAATGAGCAGTTCTTC. Translated: CASSFGGQVFGNEQFF. The whole variable domain, filled in from reference TRBV28 and TRBJ2-1, reads DVKVTQSSRYLVKRTGEKVFLECVQDMDHENMFWYRQDPGLGLRLIYFSYDVKMKEKGDIPEGYSVSREKKERFSLILESASTNQTSMYLCASSFGGQVFGNEQFFGPGTRLTVL.

The rearrangement links TRBV6-5 to TRBJ1-2; D gene unclear. The CDR3 spans 14 residues. V shed 2 bases and J shed 4 bases, with 11 bases lying between them. In germline, CDR1 is MNHEY, CDR2 SVGAGI. The CDR3 sequence is CASSYVGSPYGYTF. The CDR3 DNA reads TGTGCCAGCAGTTACGTCGGCAGCCCCTATGGCTACACCTTC.

This clone was found once. The chain joins TRBV6-6 to TRBJ1-1; D is unclear. Deletions cut 2 bases from V and 1 base from J, with 8 bases between. The germline V gene encodes CDR1 MNHNY and CDR2 SVGAGI (reference sequence). The CDR3 runs 14 residues. The CDR3 loop is CASSYPNGNTEAFF. In DNA form, the CDR3 reads TGTGCCAGCAGTTACCCGAACGGGAACACTGAAGCTTTCTTT.

The chain combines TRBV19 with TRBJ1-4; D is ambiguous. This CDR3 has 13 residues. CDR1 is LNHDA, CDR2 SQIVND, per germline (reference sequence). Deletions cut 7 bases from V and 5 bases from J, with 11 bases between. The CDR3: CASTPGANEKLFF. CDR3 in DNA: TGTGCCAGTACACCGGGAGCAAATGAAAAACTGTTTTTT.

This chain links TRBV3-1 (or the pseudogene TRBV3-2) with TRBJ2-1, with TRBD2 matching 9 bases. J lost 7 bases, V lost 1 base, and 8 bases had no gene match. This CDR3 contains 16 residues. Germline-derived CDR1 and CDR2 are LGHDT and YNNKEL (reference sequence). The CDR3 is CASSQVTAGGRNEQFF. The DNA for the CDR3 is TGTGCCAGCAGCCAAGTAACAGCGGGAGGAAGGAATGAGCAGTTCTTC.

The chain employs TRBV11-2 and TRBJ1-3; D gene ambiguous. V lost 5 bases and J 0 bases, leaving 8 bases between the germline ends. This CDR3 region has 14 residues. Germline V gene sequence: CDR1 SGHAT, CDR2 FQNNGV. CDR3 loop: CASSPSYSGNTIYF. CDR3 coding DNA: TGTGCCAGCAGCCCTTCGTACTCTGGAAACACCATATATTTT.

To note about this clone: This CDR3 is also generated by other DNA sequences in the sample. V is TRBV6-2 or TRBV6-3 and J is TRBJ2-7; no firm D call. V lost 2 bases, J lost 3 bases, and 8 bases lay in between. Looked up from germline, CDR1 is MNHEY and CDR2 is SVGEGT. The CDR3 is made up of 13 amino acids. For the CDR3, the DNA is TGTGCCAGCAGTTACGAAGAGGACTACGAGCAGTACTTC. Translation gives CASSYEEDYEQYF.

This chain's CDR3 is CASSFRDRQPSGNTIYF. In DNA form, the CDR3 reads TGTGCCAGCAGTTTCCGTGACAGGCAACCCTCTGGAAACACCATATATTTT. The V gene is TRBV27, the J gene TRBJ1-3, with D perhaps matching TRBD1 (6 bases). V shed 3 bases and J shed 0 bases, with 15 bases lying between them. Germline-derived CDR1 and CDR2 are MNHEY and SMNVEV (reference sequence). This CDR3 is built from 17 residues.

V and J are TRBV9 and TRBJ1-4; D gene ambiguous. In germline, CDR1 is SGDLS, CDR2 YYNGEE. The V end was cut by 0 bases, the J end by 5 bases, with 8 bases between. The CDR3 loop spans 14 amino acids. The CDR3 bases are TGTGCCAGCAGCGTAGCCCCGACAAATGAAAAACTGTTTTTT. Translation gives CASSVAPTNEKLFF.